A selection of T cell receptor beta chains follows, all from one sample in a study of vaccination effects on CD4 cells after COVID-19. No antigen is known for these receptors. Using immunoSEQ multiplex PCR, the repertoire was profiled, and TCRdb retains in-frame clones only, with some absent. Here the sample spans 17,000 or so clones, about 74% being singletons. This specimen was CD4+ T cells from PBMCs cultured with SARS-CoV-2 spike peptides, taken after COVID-19 vaccination. Every receptor here comes from a human donor who had a prior SARS-CoV-2 infection. Both conserved end residues are part of each CDR3. D genes are given only for firm matches. Clone size is shown for a subset of rows, as once, few, many or a class of expanded clone.

V gene	D gene	J gene	clone size	CDR3 protein	CDR3 DNA
TRBV7-8	NA	TRBJ2-1	NA	CASSLLYDGSLEQFF	TGTGCCAGCAGCTTATTGTACGACGGGAGTCTTGAGCAGTTCTTC
TRBV30	NA	TRBJ2-1	NA	CASFSSYNEQFF	TGTGCCTCCTTCAGCTCCTACAATGAGCAGTTCTTC
TRBV7-3	NA	TRBJ2-2	NA	CASSQMYGTNTGELFF	TGTGCCAGCAGCCAAATGTATGGAACGAACACCGGGGAGCTGTTTTTT
TRBV5-5	TRBD2	TRBJ2-5	NA	CASSSGGFLETQYF	TGTGCCAGCAGCTCGGGGGGGTTTTTGGAGACCCAGTACTTC
TRBV7-3	TRBD1	TRBJ1-6	NA	CASSPTGQWNSPLHF	TGTGCCAGCAGCCCGACAGGGCAATGGAATTCACCCCTCCACTTT
TRBV3-1/TRBV3-2	NA	TRBJ2-1	NA	CASSRIGLARNEQFF	TGTGCCAGCAGCAGGATCGGGCTAGCGCGGAATGAGCAGTTCTTC
TRBV6-6	TRBD1	TRBJ2-1	NA	CASSYPSTGRDEQFF	TGTGCCAGCAGTTACCCATCGACAGGGCGGGATGAGCAGTTCTTC
TRBV5-1	NA	TRBJ1-1	NA	CASSNGALNTEAFF	TGCGCCAGCAGCAACGGGGCCCTGAACACTGAAGCTTTCTTT
TRBV20-1	NA	TRBJ2-1	NA	CSARLYNEQFF	TGCAGTGCCAGACTGTACAATGAGCAGTTCTTC
TRBV6-4	NA	TRBJ1-1	once	CASSDTSRGTEAFF	TGTGCCAGCAGTGACACATCGAGGGGCACTGAAGCTTTCTTT
TRBV4-2	TRBD2	TRBJ2-7	NA	CASSQGTSGRSFF	TGTGCCAGCAGCCAAGGGACTAGCGGGCGCAGCTTCTTC
TRBV7-9	NA	TRBJ2-3	NA	CASSLLGVHTDTQYF	TGTGCCAGCAGCTTACTGGGAGTACACACAGATACGCAGTATTTT
TRBV7-9	NA	TRBJ2-1	once	CASSLVVPFNEQFF	TGTGCCAGCAGCTTAGTTGTGCCCTTCAATGAGCAGTTCTTC
TRBV2	TRBD2	TRBJ2-5	NA	CASIDRRERETQYF	TGTGCCAGCATAGATCGGCGGGAGAGGGAGACCCAGTACTTC
TRBV29-1	TRBD1	TRBJ1-2	NA	CSVEGVGQSVTNYGYTF	TGCAGCGTTGAGGGGGTGGGACAGTCCGTCACTAACTATGGCTACACCTTC
TRBV19	TRBD2	TRBJ2-3	NA	CASRPGGSGTDTQYF	TGTGCCAGTAGGCCCGGGGGGTCAGGGACAGATACGCAGTATTTT
TRBV10-3	NA	TRBJ2-2	once	CATNRDSTGELFF	TGTGCCACCAACAGGGACTCCACCGGGGAGCTGTTTTTT
TRBV2	NA	TRBJ2-7	NA	CASTLAGTLSYEQYF	TGTGCCAGCACCCTTGCCGGGACATTATCCTACGAGCAGTACTTC
TRBV7-9	NA	TRBJ1-4	few	CASSSGQYKEKLFF	TGTGCCAGCAGCTCAGGACAGTACAAAGAAAAACTGTTTTTT
TRBV6-6	TRBD1	TRBJ2-2	NA	CASSRRGPGTGELFF	TGTGCCAGCAGCCGCAGGGGGCCGGGCACCGGGGAGCTGTTTTTT
TRBV7-2	NA	TRBJ2-1	NA	CASSARNQGGEQFF	TGTGCCAGCAGCGCCCGAAACCAGGGGGGTGAGCAGTTCTTC
TRBV14	TRBD2	TRBJ2-2	NA	CASSHSTGGLTGELFF	TGTGCCAGCAGCCACAGTACGGGGGGGCTGACCGGGGAGCTGTTTTTT
TRBV7-9	NA	TRBJ1-1	NA	CASSLVSQGTEAFF	TGTGCCAGCAGCTTAGTATCGCAGGGCACTGAAGCTTTCTTT